This TCR beta chain was documented in a study of CD8+ T cells in alopecia areata. General observations from the study: Because one nonresponder was included, the link of baseline CD8+ expansion to response is considered uncertain.

The treatment was: oral pan-JAK inhibitor, 5-10 mg twice daily. Cell sorting was applied to PBMCs, and CD4+ and CD8+ T cells were collected. A note on this clone: Antigen: not known.

Germline-derived CDR1 and CDR2 are SGHVS and FNYEAQ. The CDR3 covers 12 residues. J was trimmed by 16 bases and V by 3 bases; bases with no gene match: 9. Reverse transcribed after extraction, RNA yielded cDNA as the sequencing template. The data were produced by immunoSEQ multiplex PCR, yet TCRdb's version contains in-frame clones alone and is incomplete. The sample includes 150,000 to 250,000 clones, 60% of them seen just once. Sequences were derived from CD4+ T cells sorted from blood, sampled at week 4, from a patient treated with tofacitinib. The source is a human donor with alopecia areata. V and J are TRBV7-6 and TRBJ1-3, with 7 bases that match TRBD1. CDR3 in DNA: TGTGCCAGCAGCTTTCACCAGGGGGACGCGTATTTT. As protein: CASSFHQGDAYF. The whole variable domain, remainder taken from reference TRBV7-6 and TRBJ1-3, is GAGVSQSPRYKVTKRGQDVALRCDPISGHVSLYWYRQALGQGPEFLTYFNYEAQQDKSGLPNDRFSAERPEGSISTLTIQRTEQRDSAMYRCASSFHQGDAYFGEGSWLTVV.